Following are 22 T cell receptor beta chains from one sample sequenced in a study of T cells in localized non-small cell lung cancer. TCRdb's table, derived via immunoSEQ multiplex PCR, lists solely in-frame clones and lacks some. The table shows 32,000 or so clones, with almost 90% occurring only once. The sequencing used peripheral blood, collected before any cancer treatment. These receptors were obtained from a man aged 40 to 69 with stage I lung adenocarcinoma.

J is TRBJ1-1 and V is TRBV10-3, with 8 bases fitting TRBD1. The CDR3 has 14 amino acids. Germline trimming cut 4 bases from V and 3 bases from J; bases unmatched to any gene: 4. The germline CDR1 and CDR2 sequences are ENHRY and SYGVKD. DNA for the CDR3: TGTGCCATCAGTGTGACAGGGGTCGACACTGAAGCTTTCTTT. This sequence encodes CAISVTGVDTEAFF.

J is TRBJ1-4 and V is TRBV27; TRBD1 matches at 7 bases. Per germline, CDR1 MNHEY and CDR2 SMNVEV (reference sequence). The CDR3 runs 15 residues. The V segment lost 5 bases and the J segment 8 bases; nucleotides outside the gene matches: 11. CDR3 protein: CASSVGPQGREKLFF. The CDR3 DNA is TGTGCCAGCAGTGTCGGGCCACAGGGGCGGGAAAAACTGTTTTTT.

The chain couples TRBV9 to TRBJ1-6; 7 bases align to TRBD1. Unmatched junction bases numbered 7, after V lost 2 bases and J lost 8 bases. The CDR3 has 15 amino acids. The germline gives CDR1 SGDLS, CDR2 YYNGEE. The DNA of the CDR3 is TGTGCCAGCAGCGTGGCTCAAAGGGGGCATTCACCCCTCCACTTT. Amino acids: CASSVAQRGHSPLHF. The entire variable domain, with the rest obtained from reference TRBV9 and TRBJ1-6, is as follows: DSGVTQTPKHLITATGQRVTLRCSPRSGDLSVYWYQQSLDQGLQFLIQYYNGEERAKGNILERFSAQQFPDLHSELNLSSLELGDSALYFCASSVAQRGHSPLHFGNGTRLTVT.

CDR3 region: CASSALIEAFF. CDR3 sequence (DNA): TGTGCCAGCAGTGCCTTGATAGAAGCTTTCTTT. This sequence joins TRBV2 and TRBJ1-1; D ambiguous. The length of the CDR3 is 11 residues. V was trimmed by 4 bases and J by 8 bases, leaving 8 bases between them. Germline V gives CDR1 SNHLY, CDR2 FYNNEI.

The rearrangement links TRBV9 to TRBJ1-1, with a weak D call TRBD1 (5 bases). With 0 bases removed from V and 9 bases from J, the gap between germline ends came to 12 bases. This CDR3 contains 13 residues. Germline V gene data show CDR1 as SGDLS and CDR2 as YYNGEE. In DNA, the CDR3 is TGTGCCAGCAGCGTAGAGGGGAAGCGGCAAGCTTTCTTT. Residues: CASSVEGKRQAFF.

Only one count was recorded for this clone. The chain joins TRBV5-4 to TRBJ2-3; D gene ambiguous. V shed 4 bases and J shed 0 bases, with 9 bases lying between them. The germline V gene encodes CDR1 SGHNT and CDR2 YYREEE (reference sequence). This CDR3 contains 14 residues. The CDR3 reads CASSLTTSTDTQYF. The DNA for the CDR3 is TGTGCCAGCAGCCTCACCACGAGCACAGATACGCAGTATTTT.

DNA for the CDR3: TGTGCCAGCAGCCTGGGATACGGGGCGGGGGGTGAAGCTTTCTTT. The encoded protein is CASSLGYGAGGEAFF. The V and J genes are TRBV6-5 and TRBJ1-1; D is perhaps TRBD1 (5 bases). Germline loops: CDR1 MNHEY, CDR2 SVGAGI. V lost 6 bases and J 7 bases, leaving 21 bases between the germline ends. The CDR3 loop spans 15 amino acids.

The rearrangement uses TRBV6-6 and TRBJ2-7, with no clear D. The germline V and J ends were trimmed by 3 bases and 2 bases, with 5 bases remaining between them. Germline values: CDR1 MNHNY, CDR2 SVGAGI (reference sequence). This CDR3 is 12 amino acids long. CDR3 in DNA: TGTGCCAGCAGTTATAACCCCTACGAGCAGTACTTC. It translates to CASSYNPYEQYF.

This rearrangement joins TRBV9 to TRBJ2-7, with D perhaps assigned TRBD1 or TRBD2 (5 bases each). Germline V lookup: CDR1 SGDLS, CDR2 YYNGEE. The CDR3 contains 12 residues. V gave up 1 base and J gave up 7 bases, with 9 bases separating them. The CDR3 DNA reads as TGTGCCAGCAGCGTAACCGAGGGGGAGCAGTACTTC. Residues: CASSVTEGEQYF.

This clone was seen once. The rearrangement joins TRBV29-1 to TRBJ1-1; 7 bases line up with TRBD1. Germline-derived CDR1 and CDR2 are SQVTM and ANQGSEA. CDR3 length: 15 residues. Trimming took 6 bases from V and 4 from J; bases not matched to a gene: 14. For the CDR3, the DNA is TGCAGCGTCCCCCGCGTGGCAGGGGGGGGCACTGAAGCTTTCTTT. Translated, it gives CSVPRVAGGGTEAFF.

This chain joins TRBV7-7 and TRBJ2-3; no clear D gene. CDR1 is SSHAT, CDR2 FNYEAQ, per germline (reference sequence). CDR3 length: 15 residues. V lost 2 bases and J 0 bases, leaving 9 bases between the germline ends. The CDR3: CASSLRVSSTDTQYF. In DNA form, the CDR3 reads TGTGCCAGCAGCTTAAGGGTGTCTAGCACAGATACGCAGTATTTT.

The chain recombines TRBV11-2 with TRBJ2-5; TRBD2 matches at 7 bases. The V segment lost 5 bases and the J segment 4 bases; nucleotides outside the gene matches: 7. This CDR3 has 14 amino acids. From germline, CDR1 is SGHAT and CDR2 FQNNGV. The CDR3 region is CASSPDWGGETQYF. The CDR3 DNA reads as TGTGCCAGCAGCCCAGACTGGGGGGGAGAGACCCAGTACTTC.

The V call is TRBV6-6, the J call TRBJ1-2; TRBD1 agrees at 10 bases. Looked up from germline, CDR1 is MNHNY and CDR2 is SVGAGI (reference sequence). V shed 8 bases, J shed 4 bases, and the junction held 4 bases outside the gene matches. The CDR3 sequence is 13 residues long. The CDR3 nucleotides are TGTGCCAGCGGGACAGGGGCCACCTATGGCTACACCTTC. This encodes CASGTGATYGYTF.

This chain links TRBV4-1 with TRBJ2-2; D unresolved. This CDR3 region has 13 residues. CDR1 and CDR2 from the germline V gene are MGHRA and YSYEKL. Trimming took 0 bases from V and 7 from J, leaving 6 bases between them. The CDR3 reads CASSQDRIGELFF. CDR3 in DNA: TGCGCCAGCAGCCAAGATCGGATCGGGGAGCTGTTTTTT.

The chain recombines TRBV2 with TRBJ2-5; 7 positions match TRBD1. The germline V gene has CDR1 SNHLY and CDR2 FYNNEI. The CDR3 has 14 amino acids. J lost 0 bases, V lost 9 bases, and 7 bases had no gene match. In DNA form, the CDR3 reads TGTGCCAGTGCGGACAGGAGGTACCAAGAGACCCAGTACTTC. Its protein is CASADRRYQETQYF. Full variable domain (remainder filled in from reference TRBV2 and TRBJ2-5): EPEVTQTPSHQVTQMGQEVILRCVPISNHLYFYWYRQILGQKVEFLVSFYNNEISEKSEIFDDQFSVERPDGSNFTLKIRSTKLEDSAMYFCASADRRYQETQYFGPGTRLLVL.

The J gene is TRBJ2-1, the V gene TRBV9, with a weak D call TRBD1 (5 bases). The CDR3 consists of 14 residues. Germline assignment: CDR1 SGDLS and CDR2 YYNGEE. V lost 3 bases and J 0 bases, leaving 7 bases between the germline ends. The CDR3 loop is CASSADSSYNEQFF. DNA of the CDR3: TGTGCCAGCAGCGCCGACAGCTCCTACAATGAGCAGTTCTTC.

This chain uses TRBV5-5 with TRBJ1-2; tentatively, D is TRBD1 (6 bases). V gave up 4 bases and J gave up 8 bases, with 21 bases separating them. The germline gives CDR1 SGHKS, CDR2 YYEKEE (reference sequence). The CDR3 contains 15 residues. Written as DNA, the CDR3 is TGTGCCAGCAGCCCCATCCGGGGGGCATACGAAGGCTACACCTTC. This codes for CASSPIRGAYEGYTF.

This clone came up once. The CDR3 reads CASSMGGGTGYEQYF. The CDR3 nucleotides are TGTGCCAGCAGCATGGGTGGCGGGACAGGCTACGAGCAGTACTTC. The genes are TRBV11-3 and TRBJ2-7; 8 nucleotides align to TRBD1. Germline CDR1 is SGHNT and CDR2 is YENEEA. The CDR3 runs to 15 residues. The J segment lost 3 bases and the V segment lost 5 bases, leaving 9 bases of the junction unmatched.

CDR3 coding DNA: TGTGCCAGCAGCTTTGGACAGGGCCCGGTATCGCTCACAGATACGCAGTATTTT. Amino acids: CASSFGQGPVSLTDTQYF. The chain links TRBV5-6 to TRBJ2-3; TRBD1 matches at 8 bases. Germline CDR1 reads SGHDT; CDR2 reads YYEEEE. This CDR3 region has 18 residues. V lost 2 bases, J lost 2 bases, and 13 bases stayed unmatched.

This clone occurred once. The chain joins TRBV4-1 to TRBJ1-5; D ambiguous. This CDR3 spans 15 amino acids. The V end was cut by 1 base, the J end by 4 bases, with 11 bases between. Looked up from germline, CDR1 is MGHRA and CDR2 is YSYEKL. CDR3 nucleotide sequence: TGCGCCAGCAGCCAAGCCGACATAGTTAATCAGCCCCAGCATTTT. Its protein is CASSQADIVNQPQHF.

For the CDR3, the DNA is TGTGCCAGCAGCTTAGGGACCACAGGGCAGTACTTC. Translated, it gives CASSLGTTGQYF. The V gene is TRBV11-1, the J gene TRBJ2-7, with D possibly matching TRBD1 (5 bases). The germline V gene encodes CDR1 SGHAT and CDR2 FQDESV (reference sequence). CDR3 length equals 12 residues. V gave up 1 base and J gave up 9 bases, with 10 bases separating them.

This sequence joins TRBV5-1 and TRBJ2-2; the match to TRBD1 covers 7 bases. CDR3 length equals 17 residues. V lost 3 bases to trimming and J lost 0 bases; unmatched junction nucleotides: 8. The germline V gene encodes CDR1 SGHRS and CDR2 YFSETQ. The CDR3 sequence: CASSSNRGASNTGELFF. The CDR3, as DNA: TGCGCCAGCAGCTCGAACAGGGGCGCCTCGAACACCGGGGAGCTGTTTTTT. Using reference TRBV5-1 and TRBJ2-2 for the parts outside the CDR3, the full variable domain is KAGVTQTPRYLIKTRGQQVTLSCSPISGHRSVSWYQQTPGQGLQFLFEYFSETQRNKGNFPGRFSGRQFSNSRSEMNVSTLELGDSALYLCASSSNRGASNTGELFFGEGSRLTVL.